A single sample is the source of the 10 T cell receptor beta chains below, sequenced in a study of cytomegalovirus exposure and HLA in healthy donors. Use of 60 Vbeta and 13 Jbeta primers characterized the PCR. The assay was immunoSEQ multiplex PCR, and TCRdb's table has in-frame clones only and misses some. Of 180,000 or so clones in the sample, about 80% were seen once. Sample: PBMCs. The receptors derive from a man aged 35-49 years in good health and CMV-seropositive.

The chain recombines TRBV2 with TRBJ1-5, with TRBD1 as a possible D gene (6 bases). Trimming removed 4 bases from V and 0 bases from J, with 10 bases in between. Germline V CDR1 and CDR2: SNHLY, FYNNEI. The CDR3 has 15 amino acids. CDR3 DNA: TGTGCCAGCAGTGCAGGGGCGGGTAGCAATCAGCCCCAGCATTTT. This codes for CASSAGAGSNQPQHF.

This chain connects TRBV11-1 to TRBJ2-2; TRBD1 matches 10 bases. There are 15 residues in the CDR3. Germline loops: CDR1 SGHAT, CDR2 FQDESV (reference sequence). The J segment lost 3 bases and the V segment lost 6 bases, leaving 4 bases of the junction unmatched. The CDR3 loop reads CASSPGTGDTGELFF. As DNA, the CDR3 is TGTGCCAGCAGTCCCGGGACAGGGGACACCGGGGAGCTGTTTTTT.

The chain uses TRBV27 and TRBJ2-7; TRBD2 matches 8 bases. With 4 bases clipped from V and 3 bases from J, the junction kept 8 bases outside the gene matches. The CDR3 length is 15 residues. CDR1 is MNHEY and CDR2 is SMNVEV in the germline V gene (reference sequence). The CDR3 sequence: CASSYAGGQLYEQYF. The CDR3 nucleotides are TGTGCCAGCAGTTATGCGGGAGGTCAACTCTACGAGCAGTACTTC.

This clone was seen only once. The genes are TRBV7-8 and TRBJ1-2, with 7 bases aligning to TRBD1. V was clipped by 5 bases and J by 7 bases; unmatched bases: 4. The CDR3 length is 12 residues. Germline loops: CDR1 SGHVS, CDR2 FQNEAQ. For the CDR3, the DNA is TGTGCCAGCAGCCAAAACAGGGGTGGCTACACCTTC. This codes for CASSQNRGGYTF.

This rearrangement joins TRBV7-2 to TRBJ2-3, with 7 nucleotides matching TRBD1. The V gene end was trimmed by 7 bases and the J gene end by 4 bases; junction bases not matched to a gene: 14. The CDR3 has 16 residues. The germline CDR1 and CDR2 sequences are SGHTA and FQGNSA. The CDR3, as DNA: TGTGCCAGCAACCTACGACCGGGACAGCAGTCAGATACGCAGTATTTT. Its protein is CASNLRPGQQSDTQYF.

The CDR3 nucleotides read TGCAGCGTTGGGACAGGGAGAGGCGGGGAGCTGTTTTTT. Protein product: CSVGTGRGGELFF. The chain employs TRBV29-1 and TRBJ2-2; TRBD1 aligns across 8 bases. Germline CDR1 is SQVTM and CDR2 is ANQGSEA. V dropped 4 bases and J dropped 7; count of bases not matched to a gene: 5. This CDR3 region has 13 residues.

CDR3 DNA sequence: TGCGCCAGCAGCCAAGATCCCCCAGGGCTCTACTACAATGAGCAGTTCTTC. It is translated as CASSQDPPGLYYNEQFF. J is TRBJ2-1 and V is TRBV4-1; tentative D call: TRBD1 (5 bases). The germline CDR1 and CDR2 sequences are MGHRA and YSYEKL. V lost 0 bases and J 3 bases, leaving 15 bases between the germline ends. The CDR3 contains 17 residues.

This clone was counted only a few times. The rearrangement links TRBV2 to TRBJ2-5, with D possibly TRBD2 on 6 matching bases. Germline-derived CDR1 and CDR2 are SNHLY and FYNNEI. This CDR3 comprises 13 residues. Trimming took off 11 bases at V and 1 base at J, with 14 bases between the two ends. This CDR3 is CAGGRGLQETQYF. CDR3 nucleotide sequence: TGTGCCGGAGGACGGGGACTCCAAGAGACCCAGTACTTC. Full variable domain (missing parts from reference TRBV2 and TRBJ2-5): EPEVTQTPSHQVTQMGQEVILRCVPISNHLYFYWYRQILGQKVEFLVSFYNNEISEKSEIFDDQFSVERPDGSNFTLKIRSTKLEDSAMYFCAGGRGLQETQYFGPGTRLLVL.

The rearrangement joins TRBV6-1 to TRBJ2-1; 7 positions match TRBD2. V dropped 2 bases and J dropped 6; count of bases not matched to a gene: 10. The CDR3 sequence is 16 residues long. In germline, CDR1 is MNHNS, CDR2 SASEGT. The CDR3 DNA reads TGTGCCAGCAGTGAACAGGGCAGCGGGATTATCAATGAGCAGTTCTTC. Translation: CASSEQGSGIINEQFF.

The chain couples TRBV10-1 to TRBJ2-7; D is possibly TRBD1 (5 bases). This CDR3 is built from 14 residues. The ends were cut back, 0 bases at V and 5 bases at J, with 11 bases in the middle. CDR1 is WNHNN, CDR2 SYGVQD, per germline (reference sequence). The DNA for the CDR3 is TGCGCCAGCAGTGAGTCGGCAGGGAACCACGAGCAGTACTTC. Protein product: CASSESAGNHEQYF.